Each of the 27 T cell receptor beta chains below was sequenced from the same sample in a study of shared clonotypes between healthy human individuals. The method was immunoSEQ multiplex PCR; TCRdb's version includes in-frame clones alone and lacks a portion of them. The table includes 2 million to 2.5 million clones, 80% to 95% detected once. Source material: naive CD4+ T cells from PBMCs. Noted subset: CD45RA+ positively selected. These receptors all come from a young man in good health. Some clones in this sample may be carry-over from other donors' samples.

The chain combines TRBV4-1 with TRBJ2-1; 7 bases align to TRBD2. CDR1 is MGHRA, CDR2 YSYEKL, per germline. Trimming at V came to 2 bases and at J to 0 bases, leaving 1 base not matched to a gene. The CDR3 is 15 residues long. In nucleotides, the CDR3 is TGCGCCAGCAGCCAAACTAGCGACTCCTACAATGAGCAGTTCTTC. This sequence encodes CASSQTSDSYNEQFF.

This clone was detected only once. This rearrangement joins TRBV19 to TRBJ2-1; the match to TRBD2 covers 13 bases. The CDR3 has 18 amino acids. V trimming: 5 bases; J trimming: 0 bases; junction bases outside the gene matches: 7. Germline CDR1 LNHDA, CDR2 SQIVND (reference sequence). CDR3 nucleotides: TGTGCCAGTAGTCCCCCTGGACTAGCGGGGGACTCCTACAATGAGCAGTTCTTC. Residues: CASSPPGLAGDSYNEQFF. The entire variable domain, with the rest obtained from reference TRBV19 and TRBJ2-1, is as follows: DGGITQSPKYLFRKEGQNVTLSCEQNLNHDAMYWYRQDPGQGLRLIYYSQIVNDFQKGDIAEGYSVSREKKESFPLTVTSAQKNPTAFYLCASSPPGLAGDSYNEQFFGPGTRLTVL.

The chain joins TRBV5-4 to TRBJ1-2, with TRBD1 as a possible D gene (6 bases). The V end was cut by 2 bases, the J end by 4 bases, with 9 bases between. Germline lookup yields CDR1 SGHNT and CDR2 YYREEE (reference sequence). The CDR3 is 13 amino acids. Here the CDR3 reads CASSLRQVYGYTF. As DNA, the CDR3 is TGTGCCAGCAGCTTAAGACAGGTCTATGGCTACACCTTC.

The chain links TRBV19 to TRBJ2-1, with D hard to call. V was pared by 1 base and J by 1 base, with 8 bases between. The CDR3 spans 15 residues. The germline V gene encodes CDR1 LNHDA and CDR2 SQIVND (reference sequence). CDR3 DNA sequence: TGTGCCAGTAGTATAGTTGCGCTATCCTACAATGAGCAGTTCTTC. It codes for CASSIVALSYNEQFF.

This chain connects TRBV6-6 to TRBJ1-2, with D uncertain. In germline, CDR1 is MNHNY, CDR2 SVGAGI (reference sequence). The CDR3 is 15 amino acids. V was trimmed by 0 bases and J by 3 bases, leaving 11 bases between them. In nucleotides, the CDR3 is TGTGCCAGCAGTTACTCGTGGGTAGCGGACTATGGCTACACCTTC. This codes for CASSYSWVADYGYTF.

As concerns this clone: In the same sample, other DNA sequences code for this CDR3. CDR3: CASSPGRGEQYF. DNA for the CDR3: TGTGCCAGCAGCCCAGGGAGGGGCGAGCAGTACTTC. The rearrangement links TRBV7-9 to TRBJ2-7; 7 bases are shared with TRBD2. The germline gives CDR1 SEHNR, CDR2 FQNEAQ (reference sequence). The CDR3 consists of 12 residues. V shed 5 bases, J shed 6 bases, and the junction held 4 bases outside the gene matches. The variable domain in full, with the rest retrieved from reference TRBV7-9 and TRBJ2-7, is DTGVSQNPRHKITKRGQNVTFRCDPISEHNRLYWYRQTLGQGPEFLTYFQNEAQLEKSRLLSDRFSAERPKGSFSTLEIQRTEQGDSAMYLCASSPGRGEQYFGPGTRLTVT.

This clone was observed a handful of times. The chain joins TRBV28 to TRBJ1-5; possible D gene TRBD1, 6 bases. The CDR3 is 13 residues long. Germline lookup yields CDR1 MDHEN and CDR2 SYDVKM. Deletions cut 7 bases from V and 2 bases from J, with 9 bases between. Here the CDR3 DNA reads TGTGCCAGCAAAAGACAGGGCAATCAGCCCCAGCATTTT. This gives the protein CASKRQGNQPQHF. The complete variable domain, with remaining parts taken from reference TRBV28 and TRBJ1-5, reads DVKVTQSSRYLVKRTGEKVFLECVQDMDHENMFWYRQDPGLGLRLIYFSYDVKMKEKGDIPEGYSVSREKKERFSLILESASTNQTSMYLCASKRQGNQPQHFGDGTRLSIL.

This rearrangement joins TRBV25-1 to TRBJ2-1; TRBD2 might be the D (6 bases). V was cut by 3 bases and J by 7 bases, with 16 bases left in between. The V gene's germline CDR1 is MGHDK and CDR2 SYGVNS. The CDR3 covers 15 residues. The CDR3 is CASSDLVGTGNEQFF. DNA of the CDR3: TGTGCCAGCAGTGATTTGGTCGGGACTGGGAATGAGCAGTTCTTC.

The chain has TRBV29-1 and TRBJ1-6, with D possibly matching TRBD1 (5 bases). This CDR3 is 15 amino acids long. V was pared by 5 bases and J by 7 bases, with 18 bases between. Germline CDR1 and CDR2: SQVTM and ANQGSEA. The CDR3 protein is CSVFGAWERNSPLHF. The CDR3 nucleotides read TGCAGCGTTTTCGGGGCCTGGGAGCGGAATTCACCCCTCCACTTT.

As DNA, the CDR3 is TGTGCCAGCAGCTTAAGGCAGGGAAGCAATCAGCCCCAGCATTTT. This codes for CASSLRQGSNQPQHF. The gene calls are TRBV7-2 and TRBJ1-5; weak D call: TRBD1 (5 bases). Looked up from germline, CDR1 is SGHTA and CDR2 is FQGNSA. The CDR3 consists of 15 residues. V was trimmed by 2 bases and J by 1 base, leaving 9 bases between them. The entire variable domain, with the rest obtained from reference TRBV7-2 and TRBJ1-5, is as follows: GAGVSQSPSNKVTEKGKDVELRCDPISGHTALYWYRQSLGQGLEFLIYFQGNSAPDKSGLPSDRFSAERTGGSVSTLTIQRTQQEDSAVYLCASSLRQGSNQPQHFGDGTRLSIL.

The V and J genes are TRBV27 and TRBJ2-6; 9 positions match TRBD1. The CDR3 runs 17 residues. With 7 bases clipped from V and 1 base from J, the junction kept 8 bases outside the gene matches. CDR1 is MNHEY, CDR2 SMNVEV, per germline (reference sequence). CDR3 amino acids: CASTRGQGVSGANVLTF. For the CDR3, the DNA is TGTGCCAGCACCCGGGGACAGGGAGTATCTGGGGCCAACGTCCTGACTTTC.

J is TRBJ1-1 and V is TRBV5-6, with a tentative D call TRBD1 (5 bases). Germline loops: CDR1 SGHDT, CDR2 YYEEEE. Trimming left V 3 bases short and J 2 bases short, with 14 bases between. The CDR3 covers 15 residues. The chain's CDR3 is CASSSSGGGNTEAFF. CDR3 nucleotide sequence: TGTGCCAGCAGCTCCTCCGGGGGAGGAAACACTGAAGCTTTCTTT.

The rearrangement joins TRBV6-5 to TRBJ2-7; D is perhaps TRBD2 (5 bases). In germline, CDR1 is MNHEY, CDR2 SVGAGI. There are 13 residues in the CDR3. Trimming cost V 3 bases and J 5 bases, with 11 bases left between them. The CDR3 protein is CASSYRLAHEQYF. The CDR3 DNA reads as TGTGCCAGCAGTTATCGGCTAGCCCACGAGCAGTACTTC.

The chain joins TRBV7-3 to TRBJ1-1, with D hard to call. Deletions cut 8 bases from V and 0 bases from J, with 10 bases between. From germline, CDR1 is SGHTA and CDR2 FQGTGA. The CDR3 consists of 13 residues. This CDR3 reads CASQTHVNTEAFF. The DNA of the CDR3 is TGTGCCAGCCAAACCCACGTGAACACTGAAGCTTTCTTT.

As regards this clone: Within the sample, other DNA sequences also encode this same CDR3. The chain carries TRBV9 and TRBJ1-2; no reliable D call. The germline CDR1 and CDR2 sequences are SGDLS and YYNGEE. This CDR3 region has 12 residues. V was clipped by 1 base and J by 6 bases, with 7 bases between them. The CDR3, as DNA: TGTGCCAGCAGCGTACTAGGGAATGGCTACACCTTC. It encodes CASSVLGNGYTF. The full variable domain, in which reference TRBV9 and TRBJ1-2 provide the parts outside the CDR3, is DSGVTQTPKHLITATGQRVTLRCSPRSGDLSVYWYQQSLDQGLQFLIQYYNGEERAKGNILERFSAQQFPDLHSELNLSSLELGDSALYFCASSVLGNGYTFGSGTRLTVV.

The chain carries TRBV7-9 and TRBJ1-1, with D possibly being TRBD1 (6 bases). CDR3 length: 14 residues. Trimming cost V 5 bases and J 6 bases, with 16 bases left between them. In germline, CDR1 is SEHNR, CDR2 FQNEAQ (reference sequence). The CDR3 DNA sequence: TGTGCCAGCAGCCATTACAGGGTAGAATCTGAAGCTTTCTTT. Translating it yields CASSHYRVESEAFF.

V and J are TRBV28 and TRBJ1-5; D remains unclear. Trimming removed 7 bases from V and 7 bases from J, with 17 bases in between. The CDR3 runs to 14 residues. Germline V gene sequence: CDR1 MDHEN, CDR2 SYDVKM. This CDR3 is CASTSPGPQQPQHF. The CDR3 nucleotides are TGTGCCAGCACGTCCCCCGGACCGCAGCAGCCCCAGCATTTT.

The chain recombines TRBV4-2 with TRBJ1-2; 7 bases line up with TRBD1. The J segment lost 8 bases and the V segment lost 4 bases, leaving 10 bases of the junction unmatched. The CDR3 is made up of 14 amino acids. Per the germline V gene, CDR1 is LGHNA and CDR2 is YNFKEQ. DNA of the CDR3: TGTGCCAGCAGCCTGTACAGGGGTTCGTACGGCTACACCTTC. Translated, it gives CASSLYRGSYGYTF.

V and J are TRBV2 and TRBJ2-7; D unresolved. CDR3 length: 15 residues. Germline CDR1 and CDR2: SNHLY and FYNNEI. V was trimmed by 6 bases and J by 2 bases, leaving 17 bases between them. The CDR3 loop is CASSSGADMTYEQYF. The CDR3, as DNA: TGTGCCAGCAGCTCAGGAGCCGATATGACCTACGAGCAGTACTTC.

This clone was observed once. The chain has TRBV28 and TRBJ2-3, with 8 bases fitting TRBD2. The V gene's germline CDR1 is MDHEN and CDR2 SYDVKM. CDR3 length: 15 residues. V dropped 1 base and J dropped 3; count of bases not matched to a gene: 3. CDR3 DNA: TGTGCCAGCAGTTTATTCGGCGGGGGGACAGATACGCAGTATTTT. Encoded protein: CASSLFGGGTDTQYF.

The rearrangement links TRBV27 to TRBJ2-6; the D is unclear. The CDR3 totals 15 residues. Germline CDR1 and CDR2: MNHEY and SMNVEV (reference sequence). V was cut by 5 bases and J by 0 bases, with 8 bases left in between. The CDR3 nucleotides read TGTGCCAGCAGTCCCAGAGGCTCTGGGGCCAACGTCCTGACTTTC. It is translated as CASSPRGSGANVLTF.

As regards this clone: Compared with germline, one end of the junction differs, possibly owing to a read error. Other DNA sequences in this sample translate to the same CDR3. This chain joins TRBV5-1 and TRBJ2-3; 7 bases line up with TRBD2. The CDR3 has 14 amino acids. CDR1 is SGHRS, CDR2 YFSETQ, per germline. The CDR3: CASSPPTSTDTQYF. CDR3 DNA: TGCGCCAGCAGCCCCCCGACTAGCACGGATACGCAGTATTTT.

DNA for the CDR3: TGTGCCACCTCCCCCGGGACATCGGGGACCCAGTACTTC. Amino acids: CATSPGTSGTQYF. V gene TRBV9 combines with J gene TRBJ2-5; D possibly corresponds to TRBD1 (6 bases). This CDR3 is built from 13 residues. V was clipped by 9 bases and J by 7 bases, with 19 bases between them. CDR1 is SGDLS and CDR2 is YYNGEE in the germline V gene.

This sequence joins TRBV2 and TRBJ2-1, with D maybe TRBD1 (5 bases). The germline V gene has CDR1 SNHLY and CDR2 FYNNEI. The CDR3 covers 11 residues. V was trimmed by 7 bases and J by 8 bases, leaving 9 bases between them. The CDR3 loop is CASNAGYEQFF. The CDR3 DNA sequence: TGTGCCAGCAATGCAGGGTATGAGCAGTTCTTC.

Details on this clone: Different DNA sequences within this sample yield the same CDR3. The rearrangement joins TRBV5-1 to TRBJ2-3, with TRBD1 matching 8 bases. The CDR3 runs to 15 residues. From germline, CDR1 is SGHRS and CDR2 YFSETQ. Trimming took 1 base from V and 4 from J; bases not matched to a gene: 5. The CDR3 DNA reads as TGCGCCAGCAGCTTGATTACAGGGGGAGCAGATACGCAGTATTTT. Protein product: CASSLITGGADTQYF. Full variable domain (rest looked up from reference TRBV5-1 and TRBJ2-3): KAGVTQTPRYLIKTRGQQVTLSCSPISGHRSVSWYQQTPGQGLQFLFEYFSETQRNKGNFPGRFSGRQFSNSRSEMNVSTLELGDSALYLCASSLITGGADTQYFGPGTRLTVL.

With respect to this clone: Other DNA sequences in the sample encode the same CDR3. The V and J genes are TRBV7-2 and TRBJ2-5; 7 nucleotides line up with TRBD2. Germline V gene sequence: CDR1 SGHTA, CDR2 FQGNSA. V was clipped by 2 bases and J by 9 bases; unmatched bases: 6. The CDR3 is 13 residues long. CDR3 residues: CASSLKGAGAQYF. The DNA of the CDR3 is TGTGCCAGCAGCTTAAAAGGGGCGGGGGCCCAGTACTTC.

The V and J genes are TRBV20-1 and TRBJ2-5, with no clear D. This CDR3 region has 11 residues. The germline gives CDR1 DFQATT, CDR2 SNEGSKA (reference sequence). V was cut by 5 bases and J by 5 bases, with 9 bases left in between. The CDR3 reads CSAEPRETQYF. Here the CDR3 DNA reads TGCAGTGCTGAGCCGCGGGAGACCCAGTACTTC.